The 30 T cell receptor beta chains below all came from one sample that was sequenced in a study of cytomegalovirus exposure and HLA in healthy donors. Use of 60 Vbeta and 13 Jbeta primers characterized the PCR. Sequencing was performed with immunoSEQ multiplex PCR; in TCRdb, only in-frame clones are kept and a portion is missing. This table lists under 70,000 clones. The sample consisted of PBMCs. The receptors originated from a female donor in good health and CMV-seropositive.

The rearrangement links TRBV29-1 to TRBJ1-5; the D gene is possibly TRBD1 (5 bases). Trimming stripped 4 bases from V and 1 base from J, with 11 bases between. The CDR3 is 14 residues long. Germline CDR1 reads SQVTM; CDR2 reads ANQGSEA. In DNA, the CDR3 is TGCAGCGTTGGCAGTCAGGGAAGCAATCAGCCCCAGCATTTT. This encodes CSVGSQGSNQPQHF.

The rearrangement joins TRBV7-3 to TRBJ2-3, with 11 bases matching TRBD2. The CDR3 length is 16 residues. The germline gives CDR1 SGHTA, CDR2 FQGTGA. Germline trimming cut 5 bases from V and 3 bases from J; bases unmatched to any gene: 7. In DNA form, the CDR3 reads TGTGCCAGCAGCGCCGGGACTAGCGGTTCGACAGATACGCAGTATTTT. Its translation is CASSAGTSGSTDTQYF.

CDR3 nucleotides: TGTGCCAGCAGTTTATATCCGACATCTGGCTACACCTTC. It codes for CASSLYPTSGYTF. V gene TRBV28 combines with J gene TRBJ1-2, with D uncertain. Trimming took 1 base from V and 7 from J, leaving 10 bases between them. In germline, CDR1 is MDHEN, CDR2 SYDVKM. CDR3 length equals 13 residues.

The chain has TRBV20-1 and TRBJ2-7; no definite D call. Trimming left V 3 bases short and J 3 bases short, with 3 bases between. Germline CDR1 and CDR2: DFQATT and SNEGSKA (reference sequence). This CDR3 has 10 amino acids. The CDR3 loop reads CSASHYEQYF. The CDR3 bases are TGCAGTGCTAGCCACTACGAGCAGTACTTC.

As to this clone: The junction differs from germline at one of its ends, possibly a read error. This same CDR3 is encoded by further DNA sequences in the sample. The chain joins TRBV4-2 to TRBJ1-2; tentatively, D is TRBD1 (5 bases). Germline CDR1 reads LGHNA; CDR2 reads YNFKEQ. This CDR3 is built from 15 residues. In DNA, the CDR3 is TGTGCCAGCAGTCAAGAGCTAGGGGCCCTCTATGGCTACACCTTC. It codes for CASSQELGALYGYTF.

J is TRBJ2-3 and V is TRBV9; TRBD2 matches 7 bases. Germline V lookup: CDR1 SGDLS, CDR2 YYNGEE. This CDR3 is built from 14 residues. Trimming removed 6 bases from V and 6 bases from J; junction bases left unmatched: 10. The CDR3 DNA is TGTGCCAGCAAAGGACTAGTGGGTGTGGATACGCAGTATTTT. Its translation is CASKGLVGVDTQYF. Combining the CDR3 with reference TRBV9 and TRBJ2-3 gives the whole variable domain DSGVTQTPKHLITATGQRVTLRCSPRSGDLSVYWYQQSLDQGLQFLIQYYNGEERAKGNILERFSAQQFPDLHSELNLSSLELGDSALYFCASKGLVGVDTQYFGPGTRLTVL.

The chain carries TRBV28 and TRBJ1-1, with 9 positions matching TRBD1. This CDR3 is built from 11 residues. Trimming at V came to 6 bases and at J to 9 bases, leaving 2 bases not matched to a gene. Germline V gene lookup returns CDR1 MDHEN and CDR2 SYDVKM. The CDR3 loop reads CASRTGGKAFF. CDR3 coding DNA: TGTGCCAGCAGAACAGGGGGCAAAGCTTTCTTT.

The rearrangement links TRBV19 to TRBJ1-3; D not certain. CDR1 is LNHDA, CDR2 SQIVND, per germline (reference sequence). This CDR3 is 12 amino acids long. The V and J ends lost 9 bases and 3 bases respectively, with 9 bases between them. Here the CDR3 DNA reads TGTGCCAGCGGTACTGATGGAAACACCATATATTTT. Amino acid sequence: CASGTDGNTIYF.

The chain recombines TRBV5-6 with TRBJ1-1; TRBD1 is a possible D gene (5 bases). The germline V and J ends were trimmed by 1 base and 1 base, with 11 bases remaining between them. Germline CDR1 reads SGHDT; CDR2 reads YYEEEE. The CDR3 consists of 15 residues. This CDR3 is CASSLRGSRNTEAFF. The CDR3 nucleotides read TGTGCCAGCAGCTTGCGGGGGAGTAGGAACACTGAAGCTTTCTTT.

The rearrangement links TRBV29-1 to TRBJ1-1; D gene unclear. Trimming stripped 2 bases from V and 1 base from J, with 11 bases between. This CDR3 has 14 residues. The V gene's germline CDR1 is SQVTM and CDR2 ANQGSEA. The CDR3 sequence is CSVERPGENTEAFF. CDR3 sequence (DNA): TGCAGCGTTGAACGACCCGGGGAGAACACTGAAGCTTTCTTT. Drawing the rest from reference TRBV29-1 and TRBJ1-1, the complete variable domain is SAVISQKPSRDICQRGTSLTIQCQVDSQVTMMFWYRQQPGQSLTLIATANQGSEATYESGFVIDKFPISRPNLTFSTLTVSNMSPEDSSIYLCSVERPGENTEAFFGQGTRLTVV.

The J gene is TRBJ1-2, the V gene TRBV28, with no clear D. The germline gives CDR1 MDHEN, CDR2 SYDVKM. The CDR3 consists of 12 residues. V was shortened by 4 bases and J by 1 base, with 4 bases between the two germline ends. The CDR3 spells CASSSINYGYTF. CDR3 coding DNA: TGTGCCAGCAGTTCTATTAACTATGGCTACACCTTC.

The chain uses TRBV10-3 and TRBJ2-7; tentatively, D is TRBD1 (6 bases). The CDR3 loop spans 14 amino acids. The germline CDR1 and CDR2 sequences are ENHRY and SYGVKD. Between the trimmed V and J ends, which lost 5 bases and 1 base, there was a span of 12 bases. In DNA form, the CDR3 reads TGTGCCATCAGTTCTGGCAGGGGATCCTACGAGCAGTACTTC. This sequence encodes CAISSGRGSYEQYF.

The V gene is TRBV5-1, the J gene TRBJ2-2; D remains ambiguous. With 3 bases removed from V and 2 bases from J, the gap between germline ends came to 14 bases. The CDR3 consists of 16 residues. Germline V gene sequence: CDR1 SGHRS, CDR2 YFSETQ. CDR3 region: CASSWRLGANTGELFF. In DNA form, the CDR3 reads TGCGCCAGCAGCTGGAGACTTGGAGCTAACACCGGGGAGCTGTTTTTT.

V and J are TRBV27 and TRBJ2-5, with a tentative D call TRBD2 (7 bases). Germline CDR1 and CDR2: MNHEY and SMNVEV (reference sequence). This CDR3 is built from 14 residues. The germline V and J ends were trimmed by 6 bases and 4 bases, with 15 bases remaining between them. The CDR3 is CASSPGGRGETQYF. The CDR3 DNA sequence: TGTGCCAGCAGCCCGGGGGGCCGGGGAGAGACCCAGTACTTC.

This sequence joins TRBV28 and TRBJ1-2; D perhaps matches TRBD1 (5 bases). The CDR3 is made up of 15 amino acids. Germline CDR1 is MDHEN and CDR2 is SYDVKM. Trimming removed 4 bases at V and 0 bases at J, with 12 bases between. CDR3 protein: CASSSPQAANYGYTF. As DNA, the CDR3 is TGTGCCAGCAGTTCCCCACAGGCCGCTAACTATGGCTACACCTTC.

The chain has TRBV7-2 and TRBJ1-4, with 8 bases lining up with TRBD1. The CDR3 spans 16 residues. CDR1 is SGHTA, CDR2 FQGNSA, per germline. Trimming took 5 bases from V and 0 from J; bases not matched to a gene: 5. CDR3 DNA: TGTGCCAGCAGCACGACAGGGGCTACAACTAATGAAAAACTGTTTTTT. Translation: CASSTTGATTNEKLFF.

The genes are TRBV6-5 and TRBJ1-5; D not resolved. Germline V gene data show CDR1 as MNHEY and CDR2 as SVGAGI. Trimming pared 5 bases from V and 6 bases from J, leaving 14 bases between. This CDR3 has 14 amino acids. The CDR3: CASSQLKGSQPQHF. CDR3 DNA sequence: TGTGCCAGCAGTCAACTTAAAGGGAGTCAGCCCCAGCATTTT.

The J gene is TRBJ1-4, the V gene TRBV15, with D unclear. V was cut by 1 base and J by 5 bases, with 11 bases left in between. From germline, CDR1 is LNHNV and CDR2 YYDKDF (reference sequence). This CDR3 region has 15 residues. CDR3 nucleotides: TGTGCCACCAGCAGAGGACGAGGAATCAATGAAAAACTGTTTTTT. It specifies CATSRGRGINEKLFF. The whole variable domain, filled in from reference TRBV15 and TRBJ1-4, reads DAMVIQNPRYQVTQFGKPVTLSCSQTLNHNVMYWYQQKSSQAPKLLFHYYDKDFNNEADTPDNFQSRRPNTSFCFLDIRSPGLGDTAMYLCATSRGRGINEKLFFGSGTQLSVL.

The CDR3 sequence: CAWIPAGSGNTIYF. The CDR3 DNA is TGTGCCTGGATTCCGGCCGGGTCTGGAAACACCATATATTTT. The chain uses TRBV30 and TRBJ1-3; D unclear. Germline lookup yields CDR1 GTSNPN and CDR2 SVGIG (reference sequence). The V end lost 4 bases, the J end lost 1 base, and 11 bases lay between the germline ends. The CDR3 sequence is 14 residues long.

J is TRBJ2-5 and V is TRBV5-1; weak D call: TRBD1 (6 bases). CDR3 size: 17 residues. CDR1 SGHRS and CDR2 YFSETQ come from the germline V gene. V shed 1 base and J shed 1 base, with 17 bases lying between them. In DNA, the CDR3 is TGCGCCAGCAGCTTGAGTGATGCAGGGGAGTTCCAAGAGACCCAGTACTTC. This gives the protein CASSLSDAGEFQETQYF.

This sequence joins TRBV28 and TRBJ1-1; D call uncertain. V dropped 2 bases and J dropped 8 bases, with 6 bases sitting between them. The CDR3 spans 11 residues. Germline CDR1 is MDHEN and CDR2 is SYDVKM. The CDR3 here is CASSLGQEAFF. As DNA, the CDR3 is TGTGCCAGCAGTTTAGGGCAGGAAGCTTTCTTT.

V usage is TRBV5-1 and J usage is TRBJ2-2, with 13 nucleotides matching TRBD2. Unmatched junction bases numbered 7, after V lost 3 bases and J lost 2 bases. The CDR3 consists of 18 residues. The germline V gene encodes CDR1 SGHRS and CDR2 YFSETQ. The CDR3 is CASSYRTSGSGNTGELFF. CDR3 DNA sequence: TGCGCCAGCAGCTATCGGACTAGCGGGAGTGGTAACACCGGGGAGCTGTTTTTT. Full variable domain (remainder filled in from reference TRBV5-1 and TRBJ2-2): KAGVTQTPRYLIKTRGQQVTLSCSPISGHRSVSWYQQTPGQGLQFLFEYFSETQRNKGNFPGRFSGRQFSNSRSEMNVSTLELGDSALYLCASSYRTSGSGNTGELFFGEGSRLTVL.

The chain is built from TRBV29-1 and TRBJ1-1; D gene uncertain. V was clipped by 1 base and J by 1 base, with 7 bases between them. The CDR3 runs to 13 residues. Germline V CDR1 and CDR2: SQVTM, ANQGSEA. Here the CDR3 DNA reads TGCAGCGTTGAAGTAACAGAGAACACTGAAGCTTTCTTT. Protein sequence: CSVEVTENTEAFF. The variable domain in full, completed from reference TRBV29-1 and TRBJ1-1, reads SAVISQKPSRDICQRGTSLTIQCQVDSQVTMMFWYRQQPGQSLTLIATANQGSEATYESGFVIDKFPISRPNLTFSTLTVSNMSPEDSSIYLCSVEVTENTEAFFGQGTRLTVV.

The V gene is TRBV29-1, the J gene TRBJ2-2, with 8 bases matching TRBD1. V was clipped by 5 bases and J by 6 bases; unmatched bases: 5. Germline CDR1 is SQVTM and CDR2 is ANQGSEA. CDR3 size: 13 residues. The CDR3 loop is CSVRTGYPGELFF. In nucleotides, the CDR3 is TGCAGCGTTCGGACAGGGTACCCCGGGGAGCTGTTTTTT.

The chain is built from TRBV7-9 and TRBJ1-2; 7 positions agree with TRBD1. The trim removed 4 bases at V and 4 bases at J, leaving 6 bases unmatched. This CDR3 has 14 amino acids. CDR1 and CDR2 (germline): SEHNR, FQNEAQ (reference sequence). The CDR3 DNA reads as TGTGCCAGCAGCTCTACCGGACAGGTCTATGGCTACACCTTC. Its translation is CASSSTGQVYGYTF.

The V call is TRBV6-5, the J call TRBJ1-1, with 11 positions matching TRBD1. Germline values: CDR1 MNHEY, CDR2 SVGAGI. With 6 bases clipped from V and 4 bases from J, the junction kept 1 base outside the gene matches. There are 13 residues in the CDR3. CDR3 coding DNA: TGTGCCAGCAGCGGGACAGGGGGCACTGAAGCTTTCTTT. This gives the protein CASSGTGGTEAFF.

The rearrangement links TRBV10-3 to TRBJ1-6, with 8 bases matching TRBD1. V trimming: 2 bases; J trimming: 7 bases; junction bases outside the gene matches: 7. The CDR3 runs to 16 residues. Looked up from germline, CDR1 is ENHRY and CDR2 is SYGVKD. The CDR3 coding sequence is TGTGCCATCAGTGAGACCGACAGGGGCTTGAATTCACCCCTCCACTTT. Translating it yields CAISETDRGLNSPLHF.

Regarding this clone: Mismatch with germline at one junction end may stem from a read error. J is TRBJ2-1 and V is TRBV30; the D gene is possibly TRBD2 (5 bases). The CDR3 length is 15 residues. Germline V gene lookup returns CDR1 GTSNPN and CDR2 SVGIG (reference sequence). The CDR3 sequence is CAGSRPPMEVNEQFF. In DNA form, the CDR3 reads TGTGCCGGGAGTAGACCCCCTATGGAGGTCAATGAGCAGTTCTTC.

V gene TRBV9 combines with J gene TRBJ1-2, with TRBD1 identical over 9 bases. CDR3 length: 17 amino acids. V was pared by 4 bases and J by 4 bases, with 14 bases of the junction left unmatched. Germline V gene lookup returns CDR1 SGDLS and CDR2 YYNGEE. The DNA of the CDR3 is TGTGCCAGCAGCCCCCACTTGGTGGGACAGGGTGCCTATGGCTACACCTTC. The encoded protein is CASSPHLVGQGAYGYTF.

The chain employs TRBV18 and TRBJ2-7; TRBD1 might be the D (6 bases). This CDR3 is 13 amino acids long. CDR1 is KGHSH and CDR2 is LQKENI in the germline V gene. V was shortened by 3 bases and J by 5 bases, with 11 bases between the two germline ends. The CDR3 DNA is TGTGCCAGCTCACCCGGGGCAGGGGACGAGCAGTACTTC. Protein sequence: CASSPGAGDEQYF.